Given below is one TCR beta chain in context. No antigen is known for it. The data were obtained in a study of cytomegalovirus exposure and HLA in healthy donors. Study at large: Counted in an early data release were 65 million to 100 million unique TCRs from HLA-typed donors. Regarding the study as a whole: The classifier, whose performance was assessed in both the original and validation cohorts, reportedly diagnosed cytomegalovirus status with high specificity and sensitivity.

The PCR had 60 Vbeta and 13 Jbeta primers. Here immunoSEQ multiplex PCR was the method, and the copy in TCRdb shows in-frame clones only, minus some. This sample has over 85,000 clones; 63% occur once, and the top ten carry approximately 4.3%. The CDR3 has 11 amino acids. Germline CDR1 and CDR2: SNHLY and FYNNEI. V lost 7 bases to trimming and J lost 8 bases; unmatched junction nucleotides: 1. Source material: PBMCs. The rearrangement uses TRBV2 and TRBJ2-1; 8 positions match TRBD2. This sequence was found in a human donor in good health. The CDR3 sequence: CASTGGDEQFF. CDR3 nucleotide sequence: TGTGCCAGCACGGGGGGGGATGAGCAGTTCTTC.